Below, 28 T cell receptor beta chains from the same sample are listed, as sequenced in a study of early T cells in non-severe SARS-CoV-2 infection. TCRdb re-analysed the 5' RACE reads in MiXCR, keeping a single row per CDR3 protein. The profile covers approximately 47,000 distinct CDR3 sequences, with approximately 9% appearing a single time and around 5.3% taken by the ten largest. The sample here was whole blood, taken at baseline. The receptors shown here come from an adult who was a healthcare worker with PCR-confirmed SARS-CoV-2 infection or an uninfected control (not recorded which).

The chain couples TRBV6-1 to TRBJ1-1; D not resolved. CDR3 size: 13 residues. Germline assignment: CDR1 MNHNS and CDR2 SASEGT. V lost 2 bases and J lost 4, with 8 bases in between. CDR3 amino acids: CASSELRLTEAFF. The CDR3 nucleotides are TGTGCCAGCAGTGAACTAAGACTCACTGAAGCTTTCTTT.

The chain carries TRBV6-6 and TRBJ2-5; D unclear. This CDR3 comprises 15 residues. Germline CDR1 and CDR2: MNHNY and SVGAGI (reference sequence). V lost 0 bases, J lost 0 bases, and 8 bases lay in between. Here the CDR3 DNA reads TGTGCCAGCAGTTACTCGGGCGGCTACCAAGAGACCCAGTACTTC. It codes for CASSYSGGYQETQYF.

This clonotype was counted a few times. V gene TRBV20-1 combines with J gene TRBJ2-4; TRBD2 agrees at 7 bases. V was pared by 6 bases and J by 2 bases, with 4 bases of the junction left unmatched. The CDR3 has 13 residues. CDR1 and CDR2 (germline): DFQATT, SNEGSKA (reference sequence). For the CDR3, the DNA is TGCAGTGCCGGGGAGGGATCCAAAAACATTCAGTACTTC. It is translated as CSAGEGSKNIQYF.

This clonotype was observed many times. The chain carries TRBV7-6 and TRBJ2-7; no reliable D call. Germline V lookup: CDR1 SGHVS, CDR2 FNYEAQ. V lost 0 bases, J lost 7 bases, and 13 bases lay in between. CDR3 length: 14 residues. This chain's CDR3 is CASSLASGWGEQYF. Here the CDR3 DNA reads TGTGCCAGCAGCTTAGCTTCAGGCTGGGGAGAGCAGTACTTC.

The table lists this clonotype with many counts. The chain links TRBV3-1 to TRBJ2-3, with 9 bases lining up with TRBD2. The CDR3 length is 16 residues. Germline V gives CDR1 LGHDT, CDR2 YNNKEL (reference sequence). Unmatched junction bases numbered 5, after V lost 2 bases and J lost 2 bases. The CDR3 region is CASSQMTSGLTDTQYF. The CDR3 DNA is TGTGCCAGCAGCCAAATGACTAGCGGCCTCACAGATACGCAGTATTTT.

This clonotype was seen more than once but under ten times. V usage is TRBV7-9 and J usage is TRBJ2-7; D possibly corresponds to TRBD1 (5 bases). Germline CDR1 reads SEHNR; CDR2 reads FQNEAQ (reference sequence). This CDR3 comprises 13 residues. Trimming took off 7 bases at V and 5 bases at J, with 15 bases between the two ends. In DNA form, the CDR3 reads TGTGCCAGCACCCGAACAGGCATCCACGAGCAGTACTTC. Translating gives CASTRTGIHEQYF.

This clonotype was counted at least ten times. The J gene is TRBJ2-2, the V gene TRBV6-2 or TRBV6-3, with 8 nucleotides matching TRBD2. The CDR3 has 15 amino acids. The V and J ends lost 6 bases and 3 bases, in that order; junction bases with no gene match: 6. Germline-derived CDR1 and CDR2 are MNHEY and SVGEGT. For the CDR3, the DNA is TGTGCCAGCAGCCCAGCGGGGGACCACACCGGGGAGCTGTTTTTT. Its protein product is CASSPAGDHTGELFF.

As regards this clonotype: Germline is not matched at one junction end, which may reflect a read error. This chain connects TRBV2 to TRBJ2-1; TRBD2 matches at 9 bases. Looked up from germline, CDR1 is SNHLY and CDR2 is FYNNEI. The CDR3 runs to 13 residues. Here the CDR3 DNA reads TGTTCCAGCGGGGGGACTTTGGGGAATGAGCAGTTCTTC. Translation gives CSSGGTLGNEQFF.

This clonotype is categorized as medium-sized. The chain joins TRBV2 to TRBJ1-1, with no clear D. Trimming left V 2 bases short and J 7 bases short, with 5 bases between. The CDR3 covers 11 residues. The germline CDR1 and CDR2 sequences are SNHLY and FYNNEI. CDR3 nucleotides: TGTGCCAGCAGTGAAAGTTTTGAAGCTTTCTTT. Translating it yields CASSESFEAFF.

V is TRBV2 and J is TRBJ2-1; maybe TRBD2 (5 bases). Germline V lookup: CDR1 SNHLY, CDR2 FYNNEI. V dropped 3 bases and J dropped 11 bases, with 11 bases sitting between them. The CDR3 extends over 12 amino acids. The CDR3 protein is CASSDSTTKQFF. The CDR3, as DNA: TGTGCCAGCAGTGACTCGACTACTAAGCAGTTCTTC. The full variable domain, in which reference TRBV2 and TRBJ2-1 provide the parts outside the CDR3, is EPEVTQTPSHQVTQMGQEVILRCVPISNHLYFYWYRQILGQKVEFLVSFYNNEISEKSEIFDDQFSVERPDGSNFTLKIRSTKLEDSAMYFCASSDSTTKQFFGPGTRLTVL.

The chain couples TRBV6-6 to TRBJ2-1; TRBD1 or TRBD2 may be the D gene (5 bases each). Trimming left V 5 bases short and J 0 bases short, with 23 bases between. The CDR3 is 19 amino acids. Per germline, CDR1 MNHNY and CDR2 SVGAGI (reference sequence). CDR3 sequence reads: CASSRFIGDQPRSYNEQFF. The CDR3 DNA sequence: TGTGCCAGCAGTCGATTCATAGGGGACCAGCCCCGCTCCTACAATGAGCAGTTCTTC.

This clonotype was observed many times. The chain employs TRBV14 and TRBJ2-1; 12 positions match TRBD2. The CDR3 runs to 17 residues. Germline CDR1 SGHDN, CDR2 FVKESK. The junction had 13 bases not matched to a gene; V was cut back by 5 bases and J by 8 bases. In nucleotides, the CDR3 is TGTGCCAGCAGCTATATGGAGAGCCTAGCGGGAGGGCATGAGCAGTTCTTC. Translation: CASSYMESLAGGHEQFF.

This clonotype was detected many times. J is TRBJ2-1 and V is TRBV24-1, with D uncertain. CDR3 size: 11 residues. CDR1 and CDR2 (germline): KGHDR, SFDVKD. Trimming left V 1 base short and J 6 bases short, with 0 bases between. In DNA, the CDR3 is TGTGCCACCAGTGATTTCAATGAGCAGTTCTTC. Protein product: CATSDFNEQFF.

In its sample, this clonotype was seen a few times. The rearrangement joins TRBV4-3 to TRBJ1-2; D unclear. CDR3 length: 14 residues. In germline, CDR1 is LGHNA, CDR2 YSLEER. Trimming removed 0 bases at V and 4 bases at J, with 9 bases between. The CDR3 is CASSQDFAGYGYTF. The CDR3 nucleotides are TGCGCCAGCAGCCAAGATTTTGCCGGCTATGGCTACACCTTC.

The chain uses TRBV7-3 and TRBJ2-1, with 13 nucleotides matching TRBD2. The CDR3 consists of 21 residues. Unmatched junction bases numbered 13, after V lost 2 bases and J lost 0 bases. CDR1 SGHTA and CDR2 FQGTGA come from the germline V gene. The CDR3, as DNA: TGTGCCAGCAGCTTAGTACAGGGAGGGACTAGCGGGACCCGCTCCTACAATGAGCAGTTCTTC. Its protein is CASSLVQGGTSGTRSYNEQFF. Combining the CDR3 with reference TRBV7-3 and TRBJ2-1 gives the whole variable domain GAGVSQTPSNKVTEKGKYVELRCDPISGHTALYWYRQSLGQGPEFLIYFQGTGAADDSGLPNDRFFAVRPEGSVSTLKIQRTERGDSAVYLCASSLVQGGTSGTRSYNEQFFGPGTRLTVL.

This clonotype turned up a few times. The chain uses TRBV21-1 and TRBJ1-2. TRBV21-1 is an annotated pseudogene. This CDR3 comprises 11 residues. The CDR3 here is CASSANYGYTF. CDR3 in DNA: TGTGCCAGCAGCGCAAACTATGGCTACACCTTC.

This clonotype was seen a few times. This chain links TRBV11-2 with TRBJ2-7, with D possibly TRBD1 on 5 matching bases. V lost 0 bases, J lost 6 bases, and 15 bases lay in between. Germline CDR1 and CDR2: SGHAT and FQNNGV. The length of the CDR3 is 15 residues. The CDR3 DNA is TGTGCCAGCAGCTTAGAAGGGCAGGGTAGGGGCGAGCAGTACTTC. Its translation: CASSLEGQGRGEQYF. The full variable domain, with the rest looked up from reference TRBV11-2 and TRBJ2-7, is EAGVAQSPRYKIIEKRQSVAFWCNPISGHATLYWYQQILGQGPKLLIQFQNNGVVDDSQLPKDRFSAERLKGVDSTLKIQPAKLEDSAVYLCASSLEGQGRGEQYFGPGTRLTVT.

This clonotype was detected only a few times. V gene TRBV20-1 combines with J gene TRBJ2-1, with TRBD1 matching over 9 bases. Trimming took 3 bases from V and 10 from J; bases not matched to a gene: 4. CDR1 is DFQATT, CDR2 SNEGSKA, per germline (reference sequence). This CDR3 comprises 12 residues. The CDR3 is CSASSDRGEQFF. The CDR3 DNA sequence: TGCAGTGCTAGTTCGGACAGGGGAGAGCAGTTCTTC.

This clonotype was recorded a few times. V usage is TRBV20-1 and J usage is TRBJ1-6; the D gene is possibly TRBD1 (5 bases). Trimming left V 0 bases short and J 5 bases short, with 11 bases between. Germline V lookup: CDR1 DFQATT, CDR2 SNEGSKA (reference sequence). This CDR3 is 15 amino acids long. CDR3 sequence: CSARDLGGDNSPLHF. In DNA form, the CDR3 reads TGCAGTGCTAGAGATTTGGGGGGAGATAATTCACCCCTCCACTTT.

There are many counts of this clonotype. This chain links TRBV11-3 with TRBJ1-1, with no clear D. The CDR3 totals 13 residues. V lost 5 bases, J lost 5 bases, and 12 bases lay in between. Per the germline V gene, CDR1 is SGHNT and CDR2 is YENEEA. CDR3 loop: CASSKGRGTEAFF. CDR3 bases: TGTGCCAGCAGCAAAGGGCGGGGTACTGAAGCTTTCTTT. Drawing the rest from reference TRBV11-3 and TRBJ1-1, the complete variable domain is EAGVVQSPRYKIIEKKQPVAFWCNPISGHNTLYWYLQNLGQGPELLIRYENEEAVDDSQLPKDRFSAERLKGVDSTLKIQPAELGDSAVYLCASSKGRGTEAFFGQGTRLTVV.

The table lists this clonotype with many counts. The chain has TRBV24-1 and TRBJ2-3, with TRBD2 identical over 10 bases. This CDR3 region has 13 residues. Germline V lookup: CDR1 KGHDR, CDR2 SFDVKD. The V and J ends lost 9 bases and 4 bases, in that order; junction bases with no gene match: 3. The DNA of the CDR3 is TGTGCCACCGGGACTAGCGCATCAGATACGCAGTATTTT. Its protein product is CATGTSASDTQYF.

This clonotype was found a few times. This chain connects TRBV5-1 to TRBJ2-3; weak D call: TRBD1 (6 bases). The germline V gene has CDR1 SGHRS and CDR2 YFSETQ. The CDR3 has 15 residues. Trimming left V 2 bases short and J 0 bases short, with 10 bases between. CDR3 DNA sequence: TGCGCCAGCAGCTTTGAGGGGGATAGCACAGATACGCAGTATTTT. It yields the protein CASSFEGDSTDTQYF.

This sequence joins TRBV9 and TRBJ2-1; D gene unclear. The germline V gene has CDR1 SGDLS and CDR2 YYNGEE. The CDR3 covers 15 residues. Trimming pared 0 bases from V and 0 bases from J, leaving 7 bases between. The CDR3 DNA is TGTGCCAGCAGCGTAGTGCCGAGCTCCTACAATGAGCAGTTCTTC. Protein: CASSVVPSSYNEQFF. The full variable domain, its missing parts supplied by reference TRBV9 and TRBJ2-1, is DSGVTQTPKHLITATGQRVTLRCSPRSGDLSVYWYQQSLDQGLQFLIQYYNGEERAKGNILERFSAQQFPDLHSELNLSSLELGDSALYFCASSVVPSSYNEQFFGPGTRLTVL.

This clonotype was counted at least ten times. V is TRBV25-1 and J is TRBJ2-2, with 7 bases identical to TRBD2. The CDR3 is made up of 15 amino acids. In germline, CDR1 is MGHDK, CDR2 SYGVNS. The ends lost 2 bases at V and 4 bases at J; junction bases unmatched: 4. The CDR3: CASSEPGGSTGELFF. The DNA for the CDR3 is TGTGCCAGCAGTGAACCGGGGGGAAGCACCGGGGAGCTGTTTTTT.

V usage is TRBV18 and J usage is TRBJ1-1; TRBD1 agrees at 7 bases. This CDR3 has 14 residues. The ends lost 3 bases at V and 5 bases at J; junction bases unmatched: 6. Germline lookup yields CDR1 KGHSH and CDR2 LQKENI. The CDR3 DNA reads as TGTGCCAGCTCACCTAGGACAGGCTGGACTGAAGCTTTCTTT. Translating it yields CASSPRTGWTEAFF.

This chain joins TRBV30 and TRBJ2-5, with 8 bases fitting TRBD1. Trimming took 6 bases from V and 4 from J; bases not matched to a gene: 7. Per the germline V gene, CDR1 is GTSNPN and CDR2 is SVGIG (reference sequence). The CDR3 sequence is 13 residues long. The CDR3 nucleotides read TGTGCCTGTACTCCCGGGACAGGAGAGACCCAGTACTTC. Translation: CACTPGTGETQYF.

A few counts support this clonotype. This may stem from a read error, because a much larger clone lies one nucleotide away. CDR3 amino acids: CVSSPGPSNRQETQYF. The CDR3 bases are TGTGTCAGCAGCCCCGGACCATCCAATAGGCAAGAGACCCAGTACTTC. J is TRBJ2-5 and V is TRBV5-4; D uncertain. CDR1 and CDR2 from the germline V gene are SGHNT and YYREEE (reference sequence). The CDR3 runs 16 residues.

The CDR3 DNA reads TGTGCCAGCAGCCGGGGGACACCTAGCAATCAGCCCCAGCATTTT. Its translation: CASSRGTPSNQPQHF. The J gene is TRBJ1-5, the V gene TRBV12-3 or TRBV12-4; D perhaps matches TRBD1 (6 bases). The CDR3 runs to 15 residues. Trimming took 6 bases from V and 0 from J, leaving 12 bases between them.